A single sample is the source of the 16 T cell receptor beta chains below, sequenced in a study of blood T cell repertoires in COVID-19. Data came from immunoSEQ multiplex PCR; TCRdb stores just in-frame clones and leaves some out. This table holds approximately 65,000 clones, roughly three quarters found once. The specimen was peripheral blood. The receptor set was obtained from an elderly woman with active or convalescent COVID-19.

The V gene is TRBV12-3 or TRBV12-4, the J gene TRBJ1-1, with 10 bases fitting TRBD1. There are 13 residues in the CDR3. Unmatched junction bases numbered 9, after V lost 6 bases and J lost 11 bases. The CDR3 DNA reads TGTGCCAGCAGGAAGGACAGGGGGGTGATGGCTTTCTTT. Its translation is CASRKDRGVMAFF.

The chain couples TRBV20-1 to TRBJ1-2; D is unresolved. Germline V lookup: CDR1 DFQATT, CDR2 SNEGSKA (reference sequence). V was cut by 3 bases and J by 8 bases, with 10 bases left in between. The CDR3 consists of 11 residues. The CDR3 DNA is TGCAGTGCTAGGCGACAATTGGGCTACACCTTC. Protein sequence: CSARRQLGYTF.

The chain links TRBV3-1 (or the pseudogene TRBV3-2) to TRBJ1-3; D not certain. CDR1 and CDR2 from the germline V gene are LGHDT and YNNKEL (reference sequence). Trimming stripped 1 base from V and 9 bases from J, with 10 bases between. The CDR3 is 13 residues long. The CDR3 DNA is TGTGCCAGCAGCCAAGGCCATCTACCCACCATATATTTT. Protein sequence: CASSQGHLPTIYF.

CDR3 sequence: CASSQSYTGRGGYTF. In nucleotides, the CDR3 is TGCGCCAGCAGTCAATCTTATACAGGGAGAGGTGGCTACACCTTC. The J gene is TRBJ1-2, the V gene TRBV23-1, with D perhaps matching TRBD1 (6 bases). TRBV23-1 has ORF status, its function being uncertain. The CDR3 length is 15 residues. V lost 0 bases and J 7 bases, leaving 15 bases between the germline ends.

The chain links TRBV19 to TRBJ1-2; D is perhaps TRBD1 (6 bases). The V and J ends lost 9 bases and 5 bases respectively, with 22 bases between them. This CDR3 region has 15 residues. Germline V gene sequence: CDR1 LNHDA, CDR2 SQIVND (reference sequence). CDR3 in amino acids: CASLRTRGRKYGYTF. The CDR3 DNA reads as TGTGCCAGCCTCCGGACCAGGGGACGGAAATATGGCTACACCTTC.

This chain uses TRBV2 with TRBJ1-2, with unresolved D. CDR3 length: 13 residues. Germline V lookup: CDR1 SNHLY, CDR2 FYNNEI. V lost 4 bases, J lost 4 bases, and 10 bases lay in between. CDR3 residues: CASSATRVYGYTF. The CDR3 DNA sequence: TGTGCCAGCAGTGCCACGAGAGTCTATGGCTACACCTTC.

The chain employs TRBV12-5 and TRBJ2-5; 10 bases align to TRBD2. The length of the CDR3 is 17 residues. The V gene's germline CDR1 is LGHNT and CDR2 FRNRAP. J was trimmed by 0 bases and V by 1 base; bases with no gene match: 5. CDR3 loop: CASGLGVLAGYQETQYF. CDR3 nucleotides: TGTGCTAGTGGTTTGGGAGTACTAGCGGGATACCAAGAGACCCAGTACTTC. The whole variable domain, filled in from reference TRBV12-5 and TRBJ2-5, reads DARVTQTPRHKVTEMGQEVTMRCQPILGHNTVFWYRQTMMQGLELLAYFRNRAPLDDSGMPKDRFSAEMPDATLATLKIQPSEPRDSAVYFCASGLGVLAGYQETQYFGPGTRLLVL.

This sequence joins TRBV2 and TRBJ1-4; 9 nucleotides line up with TRBD1. In germline, CDR1 is SNHLY, CDR2 FYNNEI. V was pared by 6 bases and J by 2 bases, with 7 bases of the junction left unmatched. The CDR3 contains 16 residues. CDR3 in amino acids: CASRRDRASTNEKLFF. CDR3 coding DNA: TGTGCCAGCAGGAGGGACAGGGCTTCGACTAATGAAAAACTGTTTTTT.

This chain joins TRBV2 and TRBJ2-3, with D unresolved. This CDR3 has 12 amino acids. V lost 5 bases and J 4 bases, leaving 7 bases between the germline ends. Germline V lookup: CDR1 SNHLY, CDR2 FYNNEI. The CDR3 sequence: CASSLVADTQYF. The CDR3 DNA reads as TGTGCCAGCAGTTTAGTTGCAGATACGCAGTATTTT.

In this sample, this clone turned up a few times. This sequence joins TRBV10-3 and TRBJ1-3; possible D gene TRBD1, 5 bases. Germline CDR1 ENHRY, CDR2 SYGVKD. V was cut by 9 bases and J by 0 bases, with 12 bases left in between. The CDR3 consists of 14 residues. DNA for the CDR3: TGTGCCATGGGGGGTCTTAACTCTGGAAACACCATATATTTT. This gives the protein CAMGGLNSGNTIYF.

The chain links TRBV4-2 to TRBJ2-2; D is possibly TRBD2 (6 bases). The CDR3 spans 16 residues. V shed 1 base and J shed 4 bases, with 13 bases lying between them. CDR1 LGHNA and CDR2 YNFKEQ come from the germline V gene. CDR3 loop: CASSQVGGDVTGELFF. The CDR3 region has the DNA TGTGCCAGCAGCCAAGTCGGCGGGGACGTCACCGGGGAGCTGTTTTTT.

This chain joins TRBV12-3 or TRBV12-4 and TRBJ1-1; possibly TRBD1 for D (6 bases). The CDR3 sequence is 13 residues long. V lost 3 bases, J lost 1 base, and 6 bases lay in between. The CDR3 DNA follows: TGTGCCAGCAGTTTGGGACAGAACACTGAAGCTTTCTTT. Amino acids: CASSLGQNTEAFF.

The rearrangement joins TRBV19 to TRBJ1-1, with D perhaps matching TRBD1 (5 bases). Germline V CDR1 and CDR2: LNHDA, SQIVND (reference sequence). The CDR3 is 16 residues long. The V end lost 3 bases, the J end lost 0 bases, and 14 bases lay between the germline ends. DNA of the CDR3: TGTGCCAGTAGTATCGGGCCAGGGCCCATGAACACTGAAGCTTTCTTT. Translated: CASSIGPGPMNTEAFF.

The rearrangement links TRBV27 to TRBJ1-1; D is perhaps TRBD1 (6 bases). The ends were cut back, 5 bases at V and 3 bases at J, with 16 bases in the middle. This CDR3 has 15 residues. Germline assignment: CDR1 MNHEY and CDR2 SMNVEV (reference sequence). Written as DNA, the CDR3 is TGTGCCAGCAGTCCGGACAGACCTACCGACACTGAAGCTTTCTTT. Protein sequence: CASSPDRPTDTEAFF.

This clone has only one observation. The chain combines TRBV19 with TRBJ1-5; no clear D gene. The CDR3 spans 13 residues. With 9 bases removed from V and 2 bases from J, the gap between germline ends came to 11 bases. The germline V gene encodes CDR1 LNHDA and CDR2 SQIVND (reference sequence). The CDR3 DNA sequence: TGTGCCAGCCAGAAGGGAGGCAATCAGCCCCAGCATTTT. Its translation: CASQKGGNQPQHF. Together with reference TRBV19 and TRBJ1-5, the CDR3 gives the full variable domain: DGGITQSPKYLFRKEGQNVTLSCEQNLNHDAMYWYRQDPGQGLRLIYYSQIVNDFQKGDIAEGYSVSREKKESFPLTVTSAQKNPTAFYLCASQKGGNQPQHFGDGTRLSIL.

CDR3 sequence (DNA): TGTGCCAGCAGCCCCCGGGGCCGGGACAGTGTGTCCTACGAGCAGTACTTC. The encoded protein is CASSPRGRDSVSYEQYF. The chain couples TRBV7-8 to TRBJ2-7; 7 nucleotides match TRBD1. Unmatched junction bases numbered 14, after V lost 5 bases and J lost 1 base. This CDR3 comprises 17 residues. Germline lookup yields CDR1 SGHVS and CDR2 FQNEAQ.